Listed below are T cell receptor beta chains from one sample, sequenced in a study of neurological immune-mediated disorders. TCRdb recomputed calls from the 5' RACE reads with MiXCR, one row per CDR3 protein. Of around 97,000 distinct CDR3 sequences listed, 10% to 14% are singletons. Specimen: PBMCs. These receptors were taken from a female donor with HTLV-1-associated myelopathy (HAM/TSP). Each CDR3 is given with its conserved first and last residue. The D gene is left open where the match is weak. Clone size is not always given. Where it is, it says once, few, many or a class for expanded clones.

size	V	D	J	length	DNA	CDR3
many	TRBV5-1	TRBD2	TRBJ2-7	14	TGCGCCAGCAGCTTTGGGGAGGGCCCTTACGAGCAGTACTTC	CASSFGEGPYEQYF
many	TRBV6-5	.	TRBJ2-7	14	TGTGCCAGCAGTTACGGGTCGAGCTCCTACGAGCAGTACTTC	CASSYGSSSYEQYF
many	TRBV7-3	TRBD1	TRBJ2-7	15	TGTGCCAGCAGCGTAACAGGGGGTAGTACCTACGAGCAGTACTTC	CASSVTGGSTYEQYF
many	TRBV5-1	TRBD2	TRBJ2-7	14	TGCGCCAGCAGCTTGGGGGGACTAGCACCCGAGCAGTACTTC	CASSLGGLAPEQYF
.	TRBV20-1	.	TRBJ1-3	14	TGCAGTGCTAGCTCTGGGGAGCCTGGAAACACCATATATTTT	CSASSGEPGNTIYF
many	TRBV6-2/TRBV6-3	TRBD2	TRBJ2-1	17	TGTGCCAGCAGTTACACTCTAGCGGGGGGCCTAAACAATGAGCAGTTCTTC	CASSYTLAGGLNNEQFF
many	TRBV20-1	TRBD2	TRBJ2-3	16	TGCAGTGCTCACCCTATCACTAGCGGGGTTACAGATACGCAGTATTTT	CSAHPITSGVTDTQYF
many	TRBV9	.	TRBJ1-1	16	TGTGCCAGCAGCGTAAGTGGGGGGACCTTGAACACTGAAGCTTTCTTT	CASSVSGGTLNTEAFF
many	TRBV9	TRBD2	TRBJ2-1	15	TGTGCCAGCAGCGTAGGGGCGGGGGAGTACAATGAGCAGTTCTTC	CASSVGAGEYNEQFF
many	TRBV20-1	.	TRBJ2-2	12	TGCAGTGCTAGCGAGAACACCGGGGAGCTGTTTTTT	CSASENTGELFF
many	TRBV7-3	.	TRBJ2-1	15	TGTGCCAGCAGTCAACAACCCCTTGGCATCAATGAGCAGTTCTTC	CASSQQPLGINEQFF
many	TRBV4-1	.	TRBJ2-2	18	TGCGCCAGCAGCCAACCTATTGAGAGGGGCCCGAACACCGGGGAGCTGTTTTTT	CASSQPIERGPNTGELFF
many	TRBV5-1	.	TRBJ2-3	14	TGCGCCAGCAGCTTGGCTCAGAACACAGATACGCAGTATTTT	CASSLAQNTDTQYF
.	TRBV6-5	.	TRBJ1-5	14	TGTGCCAGCAGTTCCCAGGAGGGAAATCAGCCCCAGCATTTT	CASSSQEGNQPQHF
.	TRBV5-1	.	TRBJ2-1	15	TGCGCCAGCAGCTTTAACGCACCTTCCTACAATGAGCAGTTCTTC	CASSFNAPSYNEQFF
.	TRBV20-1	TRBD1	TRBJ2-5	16	TGCAGTGCCTTATTTATAGGGACAGGCCTCGAAGAGACCCAGTACTTC	CSALFIGTGLEETQYF
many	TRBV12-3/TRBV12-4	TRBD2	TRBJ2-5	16	TGTGCCAGCAGTTTGGGACTAGCGGGGTTCCAAGAGACCCAGTACTTC	CASSLGLAGFQETQYF
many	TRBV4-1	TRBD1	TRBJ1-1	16	TGCGCCAGCAGCCAAGAACAGACAGGGGGCAACACTGAAGCTTTCTTT	CASSQEQTGGNTEAFF
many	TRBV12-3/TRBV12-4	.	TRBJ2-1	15	TGTGCCAGCAGTTTACGAGGGGCCGCGTACAATGAGCAGTTCTTC	CASSLRGAAYNEQFF